What follows are 30 T cell receptor beta chains derived from one specimen sequenced in a study of Graves' ophthalmopathy and Graves' hyperthyroidism. Amplification targeted the TCR beta CDR3 regions, with RNA transcripts as the source material. An opening RT-PCR round employed HTBI primers and preceded a second-round multiplex PCR. TCRdb recomputed calls from the multiplex PCR reads with MiXCR, one row per CDR3 protein. The sample records about 220,000 distinct CDR3 sequences, about 22% being singletons. Input material: peripheral blood. The receptors originated from a woman aged 45-65 years with Graves' ophthalmopathy.

This clonotype was counted ten times or more. The genes are TRBV6-1 and TRBJ2-7; D is undetermined. Germline CDR1 and CDR2: MNHNS and SASEGT. Trimming removed 1 base at V and 2 bases at J, with 12 bases between. The CDR3 length is 15 residues. Here the CDR3 DNA reads TGTGCCAGCAGTGAAGAAGGCAGATTAACCTACGAGCAGTACTTC. Encoded protein: CASSEEGRLTYEQYF.

This clonotype appeared many times. The gene calls are TRBV24-1 and TRBJ2-5; D might be TRBD1 or TRBD2, each matching 6 bases. The length of the CDR3 is 14 residues. The germline CDR1 and CDR2 sequences are KGHDR and SFDVKD. Deletions cut 6 bases from V and 1 base from J, with 11 bases between. In DNA form, the CDR3 reads TGTGCCACCAGTCGGGGGCCTTCCCAAGAGACCCAGTACTTC. Encoded protein: CATSRGPSQETQYF.

This clonotype was recorded at least ten times. The chain links TRBV7-2 to TRBJ1-5; 7 bases fit TRBD1. The CDR3 is 16 residues long. Germline V gene data show CDR1 as SGHTA and CDR2 as FQGNSA. Trimming removed 2 bases from V and 4 bases from J; junction bases left unmatched: 8. CDR3 in amino acids: CASSLFSTGENQPQHF. CDR3 coding DNA: TGTGCCAGCAGCTTATTTTCCACAGGGGAGAATCAGCCCCAGCATTTT.

This clonotype was picked up many times. V and J are TRBV6-5 and TRBJ1-5, with D possibly being TRBD1 (6 bases). Between the trimmed V and J ends, which lost 2 bases and 6 bases, there was a span of 8 bases. The CDR3 totals 13 residues. The V gene's germline CDR1 is MNHEY and CDR2 SVGAGI. The CDR3 region has the DNA TGTGCCAGCAGTTACGGGGGCAGTCAGCCCCAGCATTTT. Translating it yields CASSYGGSQPQHF.

This clonotype occurred many times. V and J are TRBV15 and TRBJ2-7; 8 bases agree with TRBD2. This CDR3 spans 16 amino acids. Trimming cost V 0 bases and J 7 bases; bases outside gene matches: 11. CDR1 is LNHNV, CDR2 YYDKDF, per germline (reference sequence). The DNA of the CDR3 is TGTGCCACCAGCAGAGATTTATCGGGAGGGCCTAGGGAGCAGTACTTC. Translated: CATSRDLSGGPREQYF.

This clonotype was picked up many times. The chain combines TRBV6-5 with TRBJ2-2; no firm D call. Germline CDR1 is MNHEY and CDR2 is SVGAGI. This CDR3 contains 13 residues. Trimming shortened V by 5 bases and J by 2 bases, and 6 bases separated the two germline ends. CDR3 in DNA: TGTGCCAGCAGTCCCCATAACACCGGGGAGCTGTTTTTT. Its translation: CASSPHNTGELFF.

The chain couples TRBV6-2 or TRBV6-3 to TRBJ1-1; no firm D call. Trimming removed 2 bases at V and 8 bases at J, with 15 bases between. The CDR3 consists of 14 residues. The germline V gene has CDR1 MNHEY and CDR2 SVGEGT. CDR3 region: CASSYVDPPMEAFF. DNA of the CDR3: TGTGCCAGCAGTTACGTCGACCCCCCTATGGAAGCTTTCTTT.

There are many counts of this clonotype. The chain couples TRBV12-3 or TRBV12-4 to TRBJ2-7; 10 bases fit TRBD1. The CDR3 runs 13 residues. V gave up 2 bases and J gave up 6 bases; unmatched junction bases: 1. CDR3 in DNA: TGTGCCAGCAGTTTATGGGACAGGGGCGAGCAGTACTTC. It specifies CASSLWDRGEQYF.

About this clonotype itself: Germline and junction disagree at one end, which may indicate a read error. This chain links TRBV10-3 with TRBJ2-7; the D gene is possibly TRBD1 (5 bases). Germline V gives CDR1 ENHRY, CDR2 SYGVKD. The CDR3 loop spans 12 amino acids. Here the CDR3 DNA reads TGTGCCATCAGTGAGCCCCGAGAAGGGGTCAACTTC. Amino acids: CAISEPREGVNF.

This clonotype was counted many times. V and J are TRBV2 and TRBJ2-7; 8 bases align to TRBD1. With V trimmed by 7 bases and J by 2 bases, 13 bases remained unmatched. Germline loops: CDR1 SNHLY, CDR2 FYNNEI. The CDR3 runs 16 residues. This chain's CDR3 is CASTVRRTGRTYEQYF. The CDR3 coding sequence is TGTGCCAGCACCGTGCGTAGGACAGGGAGAACCTACGAGCAGTACTTC.

CDR3 protein: CASSYRRLAVYQETQYF. The CDR3 bases are TGTGCCAGCAGTTACCGGCGACTAGCGGTGTACCAAGAGACCCAGTACTTC. The chain is built from TRBV6-5 and TRBJ2-5; 9 bases are shared with TRBD2. The V gene end was trimmed by 2 bases and the J gene end by 0 bases; junction bases not matched to a gene: 7. The CDR3 loop spans 17 amino acids. Germline CDR1 reads MNHEY; CDR2 reads SVGAGI.

On this clonotype: At one boundary the junction diverges from the germline segment, which might be a read error. V usage is TRBV6-2 or TRBV6-3 and J usage is TRBJ2-7; D gene ambiguous. The CDR3 has 14 amino acids. Germline V gene lookup returns CDR1 MNHEY and CDR2 SVGEGT. CDR3 sequence reads: CASSWVRNSYEQSF. As DNA, the CDR3 is TGTGCCAGCAGTTGGGTCAGAAACTCCTACGAGCAGTCCTTC.

This clonotype was observed many times. This rearrangement joins TRBV7-2 to TRBJ2-5, with D perhaps given as TRBD1 or TRBD2 (7 bases each). CDR3 length equals 15 residues. V was cut by 2 bases and J by 0 bases, with 10 bases left in between. The germline V gene has CDR1 SGHTA and CDR2 FQGNSA. CDR3 DNA sequence: TGTGCCAGCAGCTTACAGGGGGGGAACCAAGAGACCCAGTACTTC. It is translated as CASSLQGGNQETQYF. Combining the CDR3 with reference TRBV7-2 and TRBJ2-5 gives the whole variable domain GAGVSQSPSNKVTEKGKDVELRCDPISGHTALYWYRQSLGQGLEFLIYFQGNSAPDKSGLPSDRFSAERTGGSVSTLTIQRTQQEDSAVYLCASSLQGGNQETQYFGPGTRLLVL.

This clonotype was counted ten times or more. CDR3 bases: TGTGCCAGCAGGCGACAGGGGACCCAAACTAACTATGGCTACACCTTC. Protein sequence: CASRRQGTQTNYGYTF. The gene calls are TRBV6-5 and TRBJ1-2; 8 bases align to TRBD1. Germline CDR1 and CDR2: MNHEY and SVGAGI. With V trimmed by 6 bases and J by 0 bases, 9 bases remained unmatched. The CDR3 has 16 residues.

The V gene is TRBV7-2, the J gene TRBJ2-7, with 8 bases fitting TRBD2. The CDR3 has 14 amino acids. From germline, CDR1 is SGHTA and CDR2 FQGNSA. V shed 5 bases, J shed 3 bases, and the junction held 6 bases outside the gene matches. The CDR3 here is CASSDGGGYYEQYF. The DNA for the CDR3 is TGTGCCAGCAGCGATGGCGGGGGGTACTACGAGCAGTACTTC.

This clonotype was seen repeatedly, ten times or more. V is TRBV30 and J is TRBJ2-2, with 11 bases fitting TRBD2. This CDR3 region has 15 residues. The trim removed 3 bases at V and 0 bases at J, leaving 0 bases unmatched. Germline V gene sequence: CDR1 GTSNPN, CDR2 SVGIG (reference sequence). CDR3 protein: CAWRGLAANTGELFF. The CDR3 nucleotides are TGTGCCTGGAGGGGACTAGCGGCGAACACCGGGGAGCTGTTTTTT.

This clonotype has a count of ten or more. The V and J genes are TRBV29-1 and TRBJ2-5; 7 bases agree with TRBD2. CDR1 and CDR2 from the germline V gene are SQVTM and ANQGSEA. The CDR3 runs 15 residues. Unmatched junction bases numbered 15, after V lost 4 bases and J lost 7 bases. The CDR3: CSVGGEGIPPGTQYF. The CDR3 coding sequence is TGCAGCGTTGGGGGGGAGGGTATACCCCCCGGGACCCAGTACTTC.

There are many counts of this clonotype. The chain couples TRBV27 to TRBJ1-1, with D tentatively TRBD1 (5 bases). Trimming took off 4 bases at V and 3 bases at J, with 18 bases between the two ends. There are 16 residues in the CDR3. Looked up from germline, CDR1 is MNHEY and CDR2 is SMNVEV (reference sequence). The CDR3 region has the DNA TGTGCCAGCAGTTCCCACCCCGGTAGGGGAGACACTGAAGCTTTCTTT. Translated: CASSSHPGRGDTEAFF.

The chain combines TRBV12-3 or TRBV12-4 with TRBJ2-5; TRBD1 aligns across 10 bases. The V gene end was trimmed by 4 bases and the J gene end by 9 bases; junction bases not matched to a gene: 5. This CDR3 has 13 amino acids. CDR3 region: CASSSGTGVSQYF. The CDR3 region has the DNA TGTGCCAGCAGTTCCGGGACAGGGGTTTCCCAGTACTTC.

This clonotype was seen ten or more times. The V call is TRBV27, the J call TRBJ1-1; possible D gene TRBD1, 5 bases. Trimming shortened V by 11 bases and J by 6 bases, and 10 bases separated the two germline ends. The CDR3 is made up of 10 amino acids. Per the germline V gene, CDR1 is MNHEY and CDR2 is SMNVEV (reference sequence). The CDR3 coding sequence is TGTGCCCGGCGGGGACCTGAAGCTTTCTTT. Translated: CARRGPEAFF.

This rearrangement joins TRBV19 to TRBJ1-5, with D perhaps matching TRBD1 (6 bases). Germline V gene lookup returns CDR1 LNHDA and CDR2 SQIVND (reference sequence). This CDR3 region has 15 residues. V gave up 5 bases and J gave up 4 bases, with 15 bases separating them. The CDR3 DNA reads TGTGCCAGTAGTTGGGCTACAGGGAATAATCAGCCCCAGCATTTT. Amino acids: CASSWATGNNQPQHF.

This clonotype was recorded many times. CDR3 loop: CAIRKAETQYF. Here the CDR3 DNA reads TGTGCCATCCGTAAGGCTGAGACCCAGTACTTC. The rearrangement links TRBV27 to TRBJ2-5; D is ambiguous. The CDR3 is made up of 11 amino acids. Germline values: CDR1 MNHEY, CDR2 SMNVEV (reference sequence). V lost 10 bases and J lost 5, with 11 bases in between.

The chain couples TRBV11-2 to TRBJ2-5; D is perhaps TRBD2 (5 bases). The CDR3 loop spans 15 amino acids. Germline V gives CDR1 SGHAT, CDR2 FQNNGV. Trimming removed 3 bases at V and 2 bases at J, with 13 bases between. In nucleotides, the CDR3 is TGTGCCAGCAGCTTGCGACGCGGGTCTCAAGAGACCCAGTACTTC. It encodes CASSLRRGSQETQYF.

The rearrangement uses TRBV30 and TRBJ2-3, with 11 bases lining up with TRBD2. The CDR3 totals 15 residues. Germline V gene lookup returns CDR1 GTSNPN and CDR2 SVGIG (reference sequence). After removal of 5 bases from V and 4 bases from J, the junction contained 8 bases not matched to a gene. CDR3 bases: TGTGCCTGGGGACATACTAGCGGGAGCGCAGATACGCAGTATTTT. Amino acids: CAWGHTSGSADTQYF.

This clonotype was counted many times. The rearrangement uses TRBV24-1 and TRBJ2-3; D may be TRBD2 (5 bases). Germline values: CDR1 KGHDR, CDR2 SFDVKD. The CDR3 covers 13 residues. V was shortened by 7 bases and J by 4 bases, with 11 bases between the two germline ends. CDR3 sequence (DNA): TGTGCCACCAGGAGAGGGAGTGCAGATACGCAGTATTTT. It encodes CATRRGSADTQYF.

Many counts were recorded for this clonotype. DNA of the CDR3: TGCGCCAGCAGTGTTCAGACTTGGGAGACCCAGTACTTC. Amino acid sequence: CASSVQTWETQYF. V is TRBV10-2 and J is TRBJ2-5; D ambiguous. Looked up from germline, CDR1 is WSHSY and CDR2 is SAAADI. V lost 4 bases to trimming and J lost 5 bases, with 11 bases between them. This CDR3 has 13 amino acids.

This clonotype was found many times. The chain links TRBV27 to TRBJ1-5; 7 bases are shared with TRBD1. CDR3 length equals 13 residues. Trimming at V came to 7 bases and at J to 9 bases, leaving 9 bases not matched to a gene. In germline, CDR1 is MNHEY, CDR2 SMNVEV (reference sequence). Here the CDR3 DNA reads TGTGCCAGCATGGGGACAGCGAGGGGGCCCCAGCATTTT. Amino acid sequence: CASMGTARGPQHF.

This CDR3 is CASSLGTGANTEAFF. DNA of the CDR3: TGTGCCAGTAGTCTTGGGACAGGAGCTAACACTGAAGCTTTCTTT. The chain employs TRBV19 and TRBJ1-1; TRBD1 matches at 8 bases. This CDR3 is 15 amino acids long. Trimming took 5 bases from V and 2 from J; bases not matched to a gene: 7. Germline V gene lookup returns CDR1 LNHDA and CDR2 SQIVND (reference sequence).

The V call is TRBV19, the J call TRBJ2-2; 7 bases fit TRBD2. V shed 2 bases and J 5 bases; nucleotides not matched to a gene: 2. Germline V gives CDR1 LNHDA, CDR2 SQIVND (reference sequence). The CDR3 contains 14 residues. The CDR3 sequence is CASSISGRTGELFF. CDR3 bases: TGTGCCAGTAGTATATCCGGGAGGACCGGGGAGCTGTTTTTT.

The rearrangement links TRBV10-3 to TRBJ2-7; D gene unclear. Trimming left V 7 bases short and J 1 base short, with 11 bases between. This CDR3 spans 13 amino acids. The germline V gene has CDR1 ENHRY and CDR2 SYGVKD. For the CDR3, the DNA is TGTGCCATCAAGTCTGGGGATTCCTACGAGCAGTACTTC. As protein: CAIKSGDSYEQYF.